This TCR beta chain comes out of a study of cytomegalovirus exposure and HLA in healthy donors. Profiling relied on immunoSEQ multiplex PCR, and the TCRdb table lists in-frame clones only, not all of them. The sample holds some 160,000 clones, 88% seen once. Per germline, CDR1 SNHLY and CDR2 FYNNEI. J was trimmed by 4 bases and V by 5 bases; bases with no gene match: 12. CDR3 length: 17 amino acids. This sequence joins TRBV2 and TRBJ2-3; 10 nucleotides align to TRBD1. The source material was PBMCs. This TCR derives from a man between 18 and 35 years old in good health and CMV-seronegative. The CDR3 is CASSLETTGGIADTQYF. Written as DNA, the CDR3 is TGTGCCAGCAGTCTAGAAACGACAGGGGGCATCGCAGATACGCAGTATTTT.